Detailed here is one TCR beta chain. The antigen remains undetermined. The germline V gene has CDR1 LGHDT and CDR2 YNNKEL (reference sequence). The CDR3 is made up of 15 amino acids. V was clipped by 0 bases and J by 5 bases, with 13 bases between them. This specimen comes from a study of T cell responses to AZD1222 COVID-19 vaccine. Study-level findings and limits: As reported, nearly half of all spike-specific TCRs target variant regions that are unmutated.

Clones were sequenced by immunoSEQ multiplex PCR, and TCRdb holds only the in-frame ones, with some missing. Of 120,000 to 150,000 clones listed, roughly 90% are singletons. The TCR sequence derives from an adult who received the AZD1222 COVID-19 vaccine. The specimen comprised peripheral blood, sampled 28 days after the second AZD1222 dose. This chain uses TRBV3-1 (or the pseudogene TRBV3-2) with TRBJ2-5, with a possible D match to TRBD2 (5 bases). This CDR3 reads CASSQDRGRGETQYF. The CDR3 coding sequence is TGTGCCAGCAGCCAAGATCGAGGGCGAGGGGAGACCCAGTACTTC.